These T cell receptor beta chains were read from a single sample in a study of T cell responses to AZD1222 COVID-19 vaccine. The table came from immunoSEQ multiplex PCR; TCRdb's copy has only in-frame clones and leaves some out. The sample consists of 140,000 or so clones, just over 85% of them appearing once. The source material was peripheral blood, sampled on day 0 of AZD1222 vaccination. These receptors came from an adult in good health. Each CDR3 is given with its conserved first and last residue. A D gene is named only where the DNA matches it firmly. Some rows mark clone size as missing; the rest say once, few, many or name a class of expanded clone.

j_call cdr3_length v_call clone_size d_call cdr3_aa cdr3_nt
TRBJ1-5 15 TRBV18 NA TRBD1 CASSPDRGHGQPQHF TGTGCCAGCTCACCCGACAGGGGGCATGGCCAGCCCCAGCATTTT
TRBJ2-1 11 TRBV2 NA NA CASSGAYEQFF TGTGCCAGCAGTGGAGCGTATGAGCAGTTCTTC
TRBJ2-3 14 TRBV19 NA NA CASSIARGADTQYF TGTGCCAGTAGTATAGCCCGAGGGGCAGATACGCAGTATTTT
TRBJ1-1 14 TRBV10-1 NA NA CASSEVGALGEAFF TGCGCCAGCAGTGAAGTCGGTGCGTTGGGTGAAGCTTTCTTT
TRBJ2-6 15 TRBV6-5 NA NA CASRPKFAGANVLTF TGTGCCAGCAGGCCCAAATTCGCTGGGGCCAACGTCCTGACTTTC
TRBJ1-1 13 TRBV3-1/TRBV3-2 NA NA CASSPPGFTEAFF TGTGCCAGCAGCCCCCCAGGGTTTACGGAAGCTTTCTTT
TRBJ1-2 15 TRBV5-1 NA TRBD1 CASSLGTGNSGGYTF TGCGCCAGCAGCTTGGGGACAGGGAATTCGGGTGGCTACACCTTC
TRBJ1-2 11 TRBV20-1 NA NA CSARPGEGYTF TGCAGTGCTAGACCGGGAGAGGGCTACACCTTC
TRBJ2-7 14 TRBV18 NA TRBD2 CASSPAAGGTEQYF TGTGCCAGCTCACCTGCGGCGGGAGGAACCGAGCAGTACTTC
TRBJ2-2 15 TRBV7-9 NA NA CASSFGRGLSGELFF TGTGCCAGCAGCTTTGGTCGAGGACTGTCCGGGGAGCTGTTTTTT
TRBJ2-2 15 TRBV7-9 NA TRBD1 CASSSGQGNTGELFF TGTGCCAGCAGCTCGGGACAGGGAAACACCGGGGAGCTGTTTTTT
TRBJ1-5 18 TRBV15 NA NA CATSRLTGPGNSNQPQHF TGTGCCACCAGCAGACTGACAGGTCCGGGAAATAGCAATCAGCCCCAGCATTTT
TRBJ1-2 14 TRBV27 NA NA CASSRWVGADGYTF TGTGCCAGCAGTCGTTGGGTGGGGGCTGATGGCTACACCTTC
TRBJ1-1 15 TRBV5-1 NA TRBD1 CASSPPRQGGTEAFF TGCGCCAGCAGCCCTCCCCGACAGGGAGGGACTGAAGCTTTCTTT
TRBJ1-2 13 TRBV6-5 NA TRBD1 CASSYTGDYGYTF TGTGCCAGCAGTTACACAGGGGACTATGGCTACACCTTC
TRBJ2-7 14 TRBV5-1 NA TRBD1 CASSHGTGLYEQYF TGCGCCAGCAGCCACGGGACAGGGTTATACGAGCAGTACTTC
TRBJ1-5 19 TRBV19 once NA CASSIRGPRLGNSNQPQHF TGTGCCAGTAGTATAAGGGGACCTAGACTAGGTAATAGCAATCAGCCCCAGCATTTT
TRBJ2-1 12 TRBV6-2/TRBV6-3 NA NA CASSRRGGEQFF TGTGCCAGCAGCCGCAGGGGGGGTGAGCAGTTCTTC
TRBJ2-7 15 TRBV5-1 once TRBD2 CASSLISGRALEQYF TGCGCCAGCAGCTTGATTAGCGGGAGAGCCTTGGAGCAGTACTTC
TRBJ2-7 15 TRBV19 NA TRBD2 CASSLSGRATYEQYF TGTGCCAGTAGTTTGAGCGGGAGGGCCACCTACGAGCAGTACTTC
TRBJ2-1 15 TRBV7-8 NA NA CASSFQRTAYNEQFF TGTGCCAGCAGCTTCCAACGGACGGCCTACAATGAGCAGTTCTTC
TRBJ1-5 14 TRBV7-9 NA NA CASSSSGGNQPQHF TGTGCCAGCAGCTCTTCAGGGGGCAATCAGCCCCAGCATTTT
TRBJ2-7 17 TRBV7-8 NA TRBD2 CASSLGLAREVPYEQYF TGTGCCAGCAGCTTAGGTCTAGCGCGGGAGGTCCCCTACGAGCAGTACTTC
TRBJ2-2 14 TRBV19 NA TRBD1 CASRNRGHNGELFF TGTGCCAGTAGGAACAGGGGGCATAACGGGGAGCTGTTTTTT
TRBJ2-5 14 TRBV10-1 NA NA CASSEGSAGETQYF TGCGCCAGCAGTGAAGGGAGTGCGGGGGAGACCCAGTACTTC
TRBJ1-1 17 TRBV4-1 NA NA CASSQRKLGGWNTEAFF TGCGCCAGCAGCCAAAGAAAACTCGGCGGATGGAACACTGAAGCTTTCTTT
TRBJ2-5 14 TRBV3-1/TRBV3-2 NA NA CASSELGPRETQYF TGTGCCAGCAGCGAATTAGGGCCCCGGGAGACCCAGTACTTC